A single sample is the source of the 30 T cell receptor beta chains below, sequenced in a study of blood T cell repertoires in COVID-19. Assay: immunoSEQ multiplex PCR; the TCRdb copy retains only in-frame clones and omits some. The sample lists hundreds of thousands of clones, approximately 91% occurring once. Sequenced material: peripheral blood. These receptor sequences come from a woman in her 70s with COVID-19, enrolled during active disease.

J is TRBJ2-5 and V is TRBV10-3; D gene unclear. Trimming took off 4 bases at V and 1 base at J, with 7 bases between the two ends. The CDR3 runs 13 residues. The V gene's germline CDR1 is ENHRY and CDR2 SYGVKD. The CDR3 protein is CAISGAAQETQYF. CDR3 DNA sequence: TGTGCCATCAGTGGGGCTGCCCAAGAGACCCAGTACTTC.

V is TRBV28 and J is TRBJ2-2, with 9 bases matching TRBD1. Germline V CDR1 and CDR2: MDHEN, SYDVKM. V dropped 4 bases and J dropped 5; count of bases not matched to a gene: 5. The CDR3 is made up of 15 amino acids. CDR3 nucleotide sequence: TGTGCCAGCAGTTCCGGACAGGGGTCAACCGGGGAGCTGTTTTTT. It is translated as CASSSGQGSTGELFF. Combining the CDR3 with reference TRBV28 and TRBJ2-2 gives the whole variable domain DVKVTQSSRYLVKRTGEKVFLECVQDMDHENMFWYRQDPGLGLRLIYFSYDVKMKEKGDIPEGYSVSREKKERFSLILESASTNQTSMYLCASSSGQGSTGELFFGEGSRLTVL.

CDR3 in DNA: TGTGCCAGCAGCTTGGCGCGGCTAGCGGGGGGGTTTGCCAAAAACATTCAGTACTTC. This encodes CASSLARLAGGFAKNIQYF. The J gene is TRBJ2-4, the V gene TRBV7-8, with 12 bases that match TRBD2. The trim removed 3 bases at V and 1 base at J, leaving 10 bases unmatched. CDR1 and CDR2 from the germline V gene are SGHVS and FQNEAQ. The CDR3 runs to 19 residues.

This clone has a single count. The chain recombines TRBV6-5 with TRBJ2-3, with 7 bases matching TRBD1. Germline values: CDR1 MNHEY, CDR2 SVGAGI. J was trimmed by 6 bases and V by 11 bases; bases with no gene match: 11. CDR3 length: 13 residues. The DNA for the CDR3 is TGTGCCGAGGGGGCTTTCCCCCCCGATACGCAGTATTTT. Translated, it gives CAEGAFPPDTQYF.

The V call is TRBV7-2, the J call TRBJ2-1; D not resolved. V dropped 3 bases and J dropped 2 bases, with 11 bases sitting between them. The CDR3 covers 15 residues. Germline loops: CDR1 SGHTA, CDR2 FQGNSA. CDR3 loop: CASSFQRSTYNEQFF. CDR3 bases: TGTGCCAGCAGCTTTCAGCGATCCACCTACAATGAGCAGTTCTTC.

This clone has just a few counts. The V call is TRBV21-1, the J call TRBJ1-5; TRBD1 is the table's D call, not checked against the DNA. TRBV21-1 is a pseudogene. This CDR3 is 19 amino acids long. The CDR3 protein is CASSRTWDREICSNQPQHF. The DNA of the CDR3 is TGTGCCAGCAGCCGCACCTGGGACAGGGAGATTTGTAGCAATCAGCCCCAGCATTTT.

The V call is TRBV7-3, the J call TRBJ2-1; 7 nucleotides agree with TRBD1. The ends lost 8 bases at V and 5 bases at J; junction bases unmatched: 6. Germline V lookup: CDR1 SGHTA, CDR2 FQGTGA. CDR3 length: 13 residues. CDR3 protein: CASARDSNNEQFF. The CDR3 nucleotides are TGTGCCAGCGCCCGGGACAGTAACAATGAGCAGTTCTTC.

This rearrangement joins TRBV19 to TRBJ1-1; 8 positions agree with TRBD1. The CDR3 runs to 15 residues. Germline lookup yields CDR1 LNHDA and CDR2 SQIVND (reference sequence). V dropped 4 bases and J dropped 1; count of bases not matched to a gene: 5. Here the CDR3 DNA reads TGTGCCAGTAGTACCTCGGACAGGGCGAACACTGAAGCTTTCTTT. Its translation: CASSTSDRANTEAFF.

The chain combines TRBV5-6 with TRBJ1-2, with D unresolved. Germline CDR1 reads SGHDT; CDR2 reads YYEEEE. The V end was cut by 0 bases, the J end by 6 bases, with 9 bases between. The CDR3 is made up of 13 amino acids. CDR3 sequence (DNA): TGTGCCAGCAGCTTGGAGGGAGTGGATGGCTACACCTTC. As protein: CASSLEGVDGYTF. Using reference TRBV5-6 and TRBJ1-2 for the parts outside the CDR3, the full variable domain is DAGVTQSPTHLIKTRGQQVTLRCSPKSGHDTVSWYQQALGQGPQFIFQYYEEEERQRGNFPDRFSGHQFPNYSSELNVNALLLGDSALYLCASSLEGVDGYTFGSGTRLTVV.

The J gene is TRBJ1-2, the V gene TRBV2; D not resolved. This CDR3 spans 16 amino acids. Germline V gene lookup returns CDR1 SNHLY and CDR2 FYNNEI. The V gene lost 5 bases and the J gene lost 4 bases, with 20 bases spanning the gap. CDR3 amino acids: CASSSHPSGGGYGYTF. The CDR3 DNA reads TGTGCCAGCAGTTCACATCCGTCCGGAGGTGGCTATGGCTACACCTTC.

The CDR3 DNA reads as TGTGCCAGTAGTCTTCTGGGAGACGGCTACACCTTC. Its protein product is CASSLLGDGYTF. The chain uses TRBV19 and TRBJ1-2; no definite D call. V was pared by 5 bases and J by 8 bases, with 12 bases between. This CDR3 spans 12 amino acids. Germline V lookup: CDR1 LNHDA, CDR2 SQIVND (reference sequence).

The chain carries TRBV15 and TRBJ2-5, with D uncertain. The germline gives CDR1 LNHNV, CDR2 YYDKDF (reference sequence). This CDR3 contains 13 residues. Trimming took 3 bases from V and 2 from J, leaving 7 bases between them. This CDR3 reads CATSSTRQETQYF. The CDR3 coding sequence is TGTGCCACCAGCAGTACAAGACAAGAGACCCAGTACTTC.

The chain recombines TRBV5-4 with TRBJ2-3; 10 bases are a match to TRBD2. Germline CDR1 is SGHNT and CDR2 is YYREEE (reference sequence). The CDR3 is 16 residues long. Unmatched junction bases numbered 2, after V lost 0 bases and J lost 1 base. CDR3 nucleotide sequence: TGTGCCAGCAGCTTGGGTGGGACTAGCGGCACAGATACGCAGTATTTT. It codes for CASSLGGTSGTDTQYF.

This clone was recorded a few times. J is TRBJ1-5 and V is TRBV2, with a possible D match to TRBD1 (5 bases). CDR1 SNHLY and CDR2 FYNNEI come from the germline V gene. The V end was cut by 8 bases, the J end by 5 bases, with 16 bases between. This CDR3 has 14 amino acids. The CDR3 loop is CASGGRARDQPQHF. The CDR3 DNA reads as TGTGCCAGCGGGGGGAGGGCCAGGGATCAGCCCCAGCATTTT.

V is TRBV29-1 and J is TRBJ1-1; no firm D call. CDR3 length: 11 amino acids. Trimming took off 4 bases at V and 4 bases at J, with 7 bases between the two ends. Germline-derived CDR1 and CDR2 are SQVTM and ANQGSEA. The CDR3 DNA sequence: TGCAGCGTTGTGAGAGGCACTGAAGCTTTCTTT. Translating gives CSVVRGTEAFF. The entire variable domain, with the rest obtained from reference TRBV29-1 and TRBJ1-1, is as follows: SAVISQKPSRDICQRGTSLTIQCQVDSQVTMMFWYRQQPGQSLTLIATANQGSEATYESGFVIDKFPISRPNLTFSTLTVSNMSPEDSSIYLCSVVRGTEAFFGQGTRLTVV.

The count of this clone is one. The J gene is TRBJ2-7, the V gene TRBV6-6; the match to TRBD2 covers 7 bases. The germline CDR1 and CDR2 sequences are MNHNY and SVGAGI (reference sequence). V shed 0 bases and J 4 bases; nucleotides not matched to a gene: 3. This CDR3 region has 14 residues. DNA for the CDR3: TGTGCCAGCAGTTACTCGGGAGGGTTATACGAGCAGTACTTC. Protein sequence: CASSYSGGLYEQYF.

The rearrangement links TRBV10-2 to TRBJ1-2, with 10 bases identical to TRBD1. The CDR3 runs 14 residues. J gave up 5 bases and V 5 bases, and 5 bases lay outside the gene matches. CDR1 and CDR2 from the germline V gene are WSHSY and SAAADI. As DNA, the CDR3 is TGCGCCAGCAGTCAGGGACAGGGGATTTATGGCTACACCTTC. Amino acids: CASSQGQGIYGYTF.

The V call is TRBV5-1, the J call TRBJ2-1, with 8 bases lining up with TRBD1. Germline V gives CDR1 SGHRS, CDR2 YFSETQ. Losses at the gene ends were 0 bases for V and 9 bases for J; bases not matched to a gene: 11. The CDR3 sequence is 16 residues long. CDR3 residues: CASSLDGRDRTGEQFF. The CDR3 coding sequence is TGCGCCAGCAGCTTGGACGGGCGGGACAGGACAGGTGAGCAGTTCTTC.

This clone has just a few counts. The chain combines TRBV5-1 with TRBJ2-3, with D uncertain. This CDR3 region has 17 residues. Trimming pared 0 bases from V and 0 bases from J, leaving 14 bases between. From germline, CDR1 is SGHRS and CDR2 YFSETQ. CDR3 protein: CASSLGLGGASTDTQYF. In DNA, the CDR3 is TGCGCCAGCAGCTTGGGGCTTGGCGGTGCCAGCACAGATACGCAGTATTTT. Full variable domain (missing parts from reference TRBV5-1 and TRBJ2-3): KAGVTQTPRYLIKTRGQQVTLSCSPISGHRSVSWYQQTPGQGLQFLFEYFSETQRNKGNFPGRFSGRQFSNSRSEMNVSTLELGDSALYLCASSLGLGGASTDTQYFGPGTRLTVL.

This chain uses TRBV5-1 with TRBJ2-7; 9 bases line up with TRBD2. This CDR3 has 14 amino acids. The trim removed 2 bases at V and 0 bases at J, leaving 0 bases unmatched. Germline V gene sequence: CDR1 SGHRS, CDR2 YFSETQ. CDR3 nucleotide sequence: TGCGCCAGCAGCTTTAGCGGGGGCTCCTACGAGCAGTACTTC. Translated: CASSFSGGSYEQYF. The complete variable domain, with remaining parts taken from reference TRBV5-1 and TRBJ2-7, reads KAGVTQTPRYLIKTRGQQVTLSCSPISGHRSVSWYQQTPGQGLQFLFEYFSETQRNKGNFPGRFSGRQFSNSRSEMNVSTLELGDSALYLCASSFSGGSYEQYFGPGTRLTVT.

The rearrangement uses TRBV6-5 and TRBJ1-5, with D uncertain. The V end lost 1 base, the J end lost 4 bases, and 11 bases lay between the germline ends. Germline lookup yields CDR1 MNHEY and CDR2 SVGAGI. The CDR3 sequence is 15 residues long. The CDR3 reads CASSYYPTPNQPQHF. DNA of the CDR3: TGTGCCAGCAGTTACTATCCCACACCTAATCAGCCCCAGCATTTT.

V and J are TRBV7-9 and TRBJ2-7, with D possibly being TRBD1 (5 bases). The CDR3 runs 15 residues. V was pared by 5 bases and J by 0 bases, with 14 bases between. The germline gives CDR1 SEHNR, CDR2 FQNEAQ (reference sequence). DNA of the CDR3: TGTGCCAGCAGCCCAAAGGGGTACCCCTCCTACGAGCAGTACTTC. This translates into CASSPKGYPSYEQYF.

The chain's CDR3 is CASSPSGQIGGGYTF. In DNA form, the CDR3 reads TGTGCCAGCAGCCCATCGGGACAAATTGGAGGTGGCTACACCTTC. This sequence joins TRBV9 and TRBJ1-2; possibly TRBD1 for D (6 bases). Germline assignment: CDR1 SGDLS and CDR2 YYNGEE. The germline V and J ends were trimmed by 4 bases and 7 bases, with 20 bases remaining between them. The CDR3 loop spans 15 amino acids.

This chain connects TRBV14 to TRBJ1-1; D not certain. Trimming cost V 3 bases and J 3 bases, with 14 bases left between them. The germline gives CDR1 SGHDN, CDR2 FVKESK. CDR3 length equals 15 residues. Written as DNA, the CDR3 is TGTGCCAGCAGCCAGGAGCCCCAGAGCTACACTGAAGCTTTCTTT. Translated: CASSQEPQSYTEAFF.

J is TRBJ1-2 and V is TRBV30, with TRBD1 as a possible D gene (5 bases). The CDR3 is 13 residues long. Germline loops: CDR1 GTSNPN, CDR2 SVGIG (reference sequence). Between the trimmed V and J ends, which lost 2 bases and 6 bases, there was a span of 13 bases. The CDR3 sequence: CAWSIKGADGYTF. The CDR3 coding sequence is TGTGCCTGGAGTATCAAAGGGGCCGATGGCTACACCTTC. Full variable domain (missing parts from reference TRBV30 and TRBJ1-2): SQTIHQWPATLVQPVGSPLSLECTVEGTSNPNLYWYRQAAGRGLQLLFYSVGIGQISSEVPQNLSASRPQDRQFILSSKKLLLSDSGFYLCAWSIKGADGYTFGSGTRLTVV.

CDR3 loop: CASSSRGSGGSAFF. Here the CDR3 DNA reads TGTGCCAGCAGCTCCCGGGGTTCGGGGGGTTCTGCTTTCTTT. V usage is TRBV7-2 and J usage is TRBJ1-1, with a weak D call TRBD1 (5 bases). This CDR3 spans 14 amino acids. Trimming left V 4 bases short and J 11 bases short, with 20 bases between. The germline V gene has CDR1 SGHTA and CDR2 FQGNSA. Full variable domain (outside the CDR3, taken from reference TRBV7-2 and TRBJ1-1): GAGVSQSPSNKVTEKGKDVELRCDPISGHTALYWYRQSLGQGLEFLIYFQGNSAPDKSGLPSDRFSAERTGGSVSTLTIQRTQQEDSAVYLCASSSRGSGGSAFFGQGTRLTVV.

The chain uses TRBV28 and TRBJ1-2, with D tentatively TRBD1 (5 bases). Germline V gene sequence: CDR1 MDHEN, CDR2 SYDVKM. Trimming cost V 6 bases and J 2 bases, with 16 bases left between them. The CDR3 sequence is 15 residues long. Here the CDR3 reads CASSRRAGLNYGYTF. Written as DNA, the CDR3 is TGTGCCAGCAGCCGCCGGGCGGGACTAAACTATGGCTACACCTTC.

This rearrangement joins TRBV2 to TRBJ2-2, with a tentative D call TRBD1 (5 bases). The CDR3 length is 15 residues. V was trimmed by 6 bases and J by 3 bases, leaving 14 bases between them. Germline V lookup: CDR1 SNHLY, CDR2 FYNNEI. CDR3 sequence (DNA): TGTGCCAGCAGCTCGCAGGGTGTAGACACCGGGGAGCTGTTTTTT. Amino acid sequence: CASSSQGVDTGELFF. The full variable domain, in which reference TRBV2 and TRBJ2-2 provide the parts outside the CDR3, is EPEVTQTPSHQVTQMGQEVILRCVPISNHLYFYWYRQILGQKVEFLVSFYNNEISEKSEIFDDQFSVERPDGSNFTLKIRSTKLEDSAMYFCASSSQGVDTGELFFGEGSRLTVL.

The chain uses TRBV6-5 and TRBJ2-2; 9 bases agree with TRBD2. Germline CDR1 reads MNHEY; CDR2 reads SVGAGI. This CDR3 has 15 amino acids. The V and J ends lost 7 bases and 5 bases, in that order; junction bases with no gene match: 8. The CDR3 DNA is TGTGCCAGCACCAAAGCGGGGGGCTTTACCGGGGAGCTGTTTTTT. Protein sequence: CASTKAGGFTGELFF.

J is TRBJ1-3 and V is TRBV5-5; D gene uncertain. V dropped 4 bases and J dropped 7 bases, with 18 bases sitting between them. Germline V gene lookup returns CDR1 SGHKS and CDR2 YYEKEE (reference sequence). The CDR3 runs 15 residues. The CDR3 region is CASSPFPGSQNTIYF. The CDR3, as DNA: TGTGCCAGCAGCCCCTTTCCGGGGAGTCAGAACACCATATATTTT.